This TCR beta chain is from a study of breast tumors, draining lymph nodes, adjacent tissues. MiXCR, run by TCRdb on the multiplex PCR reads, gives a single entry per CDR3 protein. The data contain more than 50,000 distinct CDR3 sequences, roughly 59% of them singletons. About this clonotype: Its specificity is unknown.

V dropped 5 bases and J dropped 0 bases, with 5 bases sitting between them. This CDR3 is built from 13 residues. The germline V gene encodes CDR1 SGHVS and CDR2 FNYEAQ. Overall study findings and caveats: Tumor repertoires ranked between lymph nodes and nontumor tissue in diversity, with V and J gene preferences. Tumor T cell lymph node origin was a supported hypothesis, not proven.

The receptor's source is a female donor with breast cancer. Some clones in this sample may be carry-over from other donors' samples. This rearrangement joins TRBV7-6 to TRBJ1-3; the D is unclear. The sample was breast tumor tissue. The CDR3 spells CASSQNSGNTIYF. CDR3 in DNA: TGTGCCAGCAGCCAAAACTCTGGAAACACCATATATTTT.